Given below is one TCR beta chain in context. At one of its ends the junction is not consistent with the germline gene, which may arise from a read error. Each 20-30 mg portion of unsorted bulk tissue served as the source for co-extraction of RNA and DNA. The CDR3 loop spans 16 amino acids. The germline V gene has CDR1 MGHRA and CDR2 YSYEKL. This sample was included in a study of tumor-infiltrating lymphocytes in primary liver carcinoma. In the study overall: Maximum tumor diameters ranged from roughly 4 to 10 cm, stage T1-T3 N0M0.

Total RNA amounting to 450 to 550 ng was the source from which TCR beta cDNA was made with a constant-region primer. Nested multiplex PCR, run for three rounds with slightly modified ARM-PCR, yielded TCR beta libraries. Both of the initial two PCR rounds ran for around 10 cycles and employed TRBV1-TRBV30 forward primers alongside a C-beta reverse primer. TCRdb passed the multiplex PCR reads through MiXCR, listing each CDR3 protein once. The table has fewer than 85,000 distinct CDR3 sequences, approximately 69% seen once. This sequence originates from a man aged 40-55 years with primary liver carcinoma and hepatitis B virus infection. The V call is TRBV4-1, the J call TRBJ2-3; no definite D call. The sequenced sample was tumor-adjacent normal liver tissue. The CDR3 protein is CVSSPLGLANRDTQYF. The CDR3, as DNA: TGCGTCAGCAGCCCCCTCGGGTTAGCCAATAGGGATACGCAGTATTTT.